This entry is about one T cell receptor beta chain. This receptor's antigen is unknown. Per-nucleotide qualities are absent, and no much larger clonotype sits a single base away. Library preparation was by RT-PCR. Sequenced on an Illumina HiSeq 2500. TCRdb ran its own pipeline on the public reads, namely fastp trimming at Q25 and MiXCR clone calling, and kept in-frame beta chains. Each record represents a unique CDR3 protein, reported with the most common genes and DNA among its rows. This sample has a few hundred thousand distinct CDR3 sequences in its table, and 14% of those were observed once. The ten largest make up roughly 11% of the sample. These data originate in a study of response to subunit inactivated influenza vaccine (dated by TCRdb to between 2018 and 2020). Looking at the study overall: Deep quantitative profiling of the T cell receptor repertoire was used in the study to follow responses to a trivalent subunit inactivated influenza vaccine.

The trim is 1 base for V and 0 bases for J, with a gap of 6 bases between the germline ends. The CDR3 measures 14 amino acids from cysteine to phenylalanine. The sequence is cut down to CDR3 DNA, 42 bases in frame from base 1. In the germline V gene, CDR1 corresponds to SGHDN and CDR2 to FVKESK. On the study overall, not on this receptor specifically: The authors proposed that each seasonal influenza vaccination may bring in only a limited number of new T cells.

Here the chain combines TRBV14 and TRBJ1-2; possibly the D gene is TRBD1, per 5 matching bases. The sequence came from a man in his forties or fifties who received an inactivated influenza vaccine. Donor details come from another sample of the same person, matched by shared clones. This specimen was PBMCs from blood, taken approximately 12 days after vaccination. The CDR3 sequence is CASSQVGPNYGYTF. The bases read TGTGCCAGCAGCCAAGTGGGGCCTAACTATGGCTACACCTTC.